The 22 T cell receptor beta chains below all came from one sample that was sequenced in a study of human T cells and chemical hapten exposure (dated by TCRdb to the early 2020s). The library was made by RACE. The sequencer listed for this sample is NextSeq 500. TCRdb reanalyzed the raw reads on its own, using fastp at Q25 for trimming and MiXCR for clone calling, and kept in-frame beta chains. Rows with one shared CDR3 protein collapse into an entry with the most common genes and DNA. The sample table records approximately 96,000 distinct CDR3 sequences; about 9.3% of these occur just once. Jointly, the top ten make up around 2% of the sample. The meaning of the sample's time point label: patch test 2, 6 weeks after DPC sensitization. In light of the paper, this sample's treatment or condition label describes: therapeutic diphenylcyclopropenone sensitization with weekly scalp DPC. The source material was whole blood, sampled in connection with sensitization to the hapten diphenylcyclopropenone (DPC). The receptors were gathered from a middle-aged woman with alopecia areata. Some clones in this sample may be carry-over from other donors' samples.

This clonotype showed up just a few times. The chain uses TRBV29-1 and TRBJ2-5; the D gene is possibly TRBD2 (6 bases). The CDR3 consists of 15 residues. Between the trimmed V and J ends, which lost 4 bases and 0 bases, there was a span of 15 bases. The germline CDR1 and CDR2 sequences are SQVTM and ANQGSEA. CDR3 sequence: CSVVATWGDQETQYF. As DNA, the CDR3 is TGCAGCGTTGTCGCCACGTGGGGGGACCAAGAGACCCAGTACTTC. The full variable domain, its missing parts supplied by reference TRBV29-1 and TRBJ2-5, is SAVISQKPSRDICQRGTSLTIQCQVDSQVTMMFWYRQQPGQSLTLIATANQGSEATYESGFVIDKFPISRPNLTFSTLTVSNMSPEDSSIYLCSVVATWGDQETQYFGPGTRLLVL.

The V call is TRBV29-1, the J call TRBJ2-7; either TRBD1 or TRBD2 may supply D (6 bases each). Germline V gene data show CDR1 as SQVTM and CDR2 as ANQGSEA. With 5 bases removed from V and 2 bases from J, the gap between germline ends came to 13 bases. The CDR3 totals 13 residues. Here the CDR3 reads CSVRGRLTYEQYF. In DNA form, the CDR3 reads TGCAGCGTTCGGGGGCGCCTGACCTACGAGCAGTACTTC.

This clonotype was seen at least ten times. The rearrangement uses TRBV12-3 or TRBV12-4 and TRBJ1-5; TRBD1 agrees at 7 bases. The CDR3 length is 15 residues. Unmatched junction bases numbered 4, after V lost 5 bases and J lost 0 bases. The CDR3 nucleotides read TGTGCCAGCAGTCCACAGGGGCTTAGCAATCAGCCCCAGCATTTT. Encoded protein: CASSPQGLSNQPQHF.

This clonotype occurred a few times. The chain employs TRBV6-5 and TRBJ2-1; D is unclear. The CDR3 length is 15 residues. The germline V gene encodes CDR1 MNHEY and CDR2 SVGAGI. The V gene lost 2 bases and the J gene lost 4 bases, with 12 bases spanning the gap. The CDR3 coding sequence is TGTGCCAGCAGTTACGGCGCGGCCAGATACAATGAGCAGTTCTTC. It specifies CASSYGAARYNEQFF.

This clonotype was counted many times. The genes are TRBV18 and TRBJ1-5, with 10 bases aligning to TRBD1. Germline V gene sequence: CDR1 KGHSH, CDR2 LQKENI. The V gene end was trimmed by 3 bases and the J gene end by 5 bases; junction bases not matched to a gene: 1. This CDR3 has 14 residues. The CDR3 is CASSPGQGDQPQHF. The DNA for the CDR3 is TGTGCCAGCTCACCCGGACAGGGGGATCAGCCCCAGCATTTT.

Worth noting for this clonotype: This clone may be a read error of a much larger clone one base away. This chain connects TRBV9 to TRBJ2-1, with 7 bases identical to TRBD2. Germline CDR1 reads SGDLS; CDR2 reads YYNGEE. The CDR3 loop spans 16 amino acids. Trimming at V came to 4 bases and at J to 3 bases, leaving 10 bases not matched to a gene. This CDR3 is CASSIAASGFYNEQFF. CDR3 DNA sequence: TGTGCCAGCAGCATAGCCGCTAGCGGATTCTACAATGAGCAGTTCTTC.

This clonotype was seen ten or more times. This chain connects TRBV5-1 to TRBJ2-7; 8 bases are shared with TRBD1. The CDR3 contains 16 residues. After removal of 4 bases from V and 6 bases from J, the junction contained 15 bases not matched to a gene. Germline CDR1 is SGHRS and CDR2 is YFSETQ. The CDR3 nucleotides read TGCGCCAGCAGCCCAATCCGGACAGGGAAAGCGCGCGAGCAGTACTTC. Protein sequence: CASSPIRTGKAREQYF. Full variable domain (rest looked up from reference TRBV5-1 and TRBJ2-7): KAGVTQTPRYLIKTRGQQVTLSCSPISGHRSVSWYQQTPGQGLQFLFEYFSETQRNKGNFPGRFSGRQFSNSRSEMNVSTLELGDSALYLCASSPIRTGKAREQYFGPGTRLTVT.

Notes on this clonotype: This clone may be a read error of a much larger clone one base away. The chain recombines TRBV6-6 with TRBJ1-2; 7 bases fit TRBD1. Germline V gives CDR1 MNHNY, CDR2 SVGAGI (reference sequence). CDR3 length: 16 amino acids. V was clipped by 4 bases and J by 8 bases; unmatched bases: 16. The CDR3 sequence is CASSLYSPGQIRGYTF. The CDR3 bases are TGTGCCAGCAGTTTGTATTCTCCGGGACAGATACGGGGCTACACCTTC.

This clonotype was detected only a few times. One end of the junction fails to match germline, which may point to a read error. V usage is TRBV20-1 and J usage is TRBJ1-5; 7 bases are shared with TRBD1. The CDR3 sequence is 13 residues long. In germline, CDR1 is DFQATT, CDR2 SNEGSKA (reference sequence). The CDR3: CSAREQGTQPQHF. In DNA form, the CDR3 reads TGCAGTGCGAGAGAACAGGGGACTCAGCCCCAGCATTTT.

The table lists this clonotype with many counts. The CDR3 DNA reads as TGTGCCAGCAGCTTACAAAGGACCACAGATACGCAGTATTTT. Encoded protein: CASSLQRTTDTQYF. This sequence joins TRBV7-2 and TRBJ2-3; D remains ambiguous. This CDR3 spans 14 amino acids. V lost 2 bases and J 2 bases, leaving 8 bases between the germline ends. The germline gives CDR1 SGHTA, CDR2 FQGNSA.

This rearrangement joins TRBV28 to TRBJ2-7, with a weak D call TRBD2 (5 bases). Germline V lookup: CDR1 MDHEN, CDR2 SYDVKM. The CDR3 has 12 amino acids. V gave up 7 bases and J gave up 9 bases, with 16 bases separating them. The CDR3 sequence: CASTYNRGSQYF. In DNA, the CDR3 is TGTGCCAGCACCTATAACCGGGGATCGCAGTACTTC.

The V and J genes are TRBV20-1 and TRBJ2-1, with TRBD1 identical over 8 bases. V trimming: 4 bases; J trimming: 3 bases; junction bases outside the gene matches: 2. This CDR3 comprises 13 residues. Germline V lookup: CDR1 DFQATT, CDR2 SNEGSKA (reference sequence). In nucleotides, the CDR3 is TGCAGTGCTAACAGGGGGAACTACAATGAGCAGTTCTTC. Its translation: CSANRGNYNEQFF.

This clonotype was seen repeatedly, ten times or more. The CDR3 loop reads CASSSKLGGPNTEAFF. As DNA, the CDR3 is TGTGCCAGCAGCTCAAAACTAGGGGGCCCGAACACTGAAGCTTTCTTT. The chain has TRBV7-9 and TRBJ1-1; 7 nucleotides match TRBD1. Germline CDR1 and CDR2: SEHNR and FQNEAQ (reference sequence). J gave up 1 base and V 4 bases, and 9 bases lay outside the gene matches. This CDR3 region has 16 residues.

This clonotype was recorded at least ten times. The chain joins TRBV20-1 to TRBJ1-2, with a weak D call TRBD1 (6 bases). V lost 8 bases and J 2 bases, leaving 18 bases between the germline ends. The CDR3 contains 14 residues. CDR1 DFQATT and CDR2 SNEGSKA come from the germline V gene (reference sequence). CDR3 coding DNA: TGCAGTACGGTTAATGACAGGCCGAACTATGGCTACACCTTC. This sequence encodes CSTVNDRPNYGYTF.

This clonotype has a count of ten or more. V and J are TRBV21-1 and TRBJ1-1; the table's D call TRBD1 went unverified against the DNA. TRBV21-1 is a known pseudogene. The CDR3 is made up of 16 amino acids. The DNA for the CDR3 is TGTGCCAGCAGCAAAGGTATAGGGACGTTGAACACTGAAGCTTTCTTT. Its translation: CASSKGIGTLNTEAFF.

The CDR3 region is CSARGGGEREGIYEQYF. The DNA of the CDR3 is TGCAGTGCTAGAGGGGGAGGTGAGCGGGAGGGGATCTACGAGCAGTACTTC. The chain uses TRBV20-1 and TRBJ2-7, with 10 bases fitting TRBD2. The trim removed 1 base at V and 3 bases at J, leaving 12 bases unmatched. CDR1 DFQATT and CDR2 SNEGSKA come from the germline V gene (reference sequence). This CDR3 comprises 17 residues.

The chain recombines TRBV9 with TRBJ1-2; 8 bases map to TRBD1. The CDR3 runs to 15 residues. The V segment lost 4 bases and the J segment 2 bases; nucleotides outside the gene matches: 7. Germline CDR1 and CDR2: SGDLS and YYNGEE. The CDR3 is CASSPWDRQNYGYTF. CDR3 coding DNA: TGTGCCAGCAGCCCCTGGGACAGGCAAAACTATGGCTACACCTTC.

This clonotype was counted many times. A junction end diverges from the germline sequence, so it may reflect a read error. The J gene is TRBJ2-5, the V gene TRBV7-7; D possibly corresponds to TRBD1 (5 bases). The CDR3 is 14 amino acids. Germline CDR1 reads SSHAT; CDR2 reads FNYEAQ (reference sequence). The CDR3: CASSPGWAGETQYF. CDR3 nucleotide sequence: TGTGCTAGCAGCCCCGGATGGGCAGGGGAGACCCAGTACTTC.

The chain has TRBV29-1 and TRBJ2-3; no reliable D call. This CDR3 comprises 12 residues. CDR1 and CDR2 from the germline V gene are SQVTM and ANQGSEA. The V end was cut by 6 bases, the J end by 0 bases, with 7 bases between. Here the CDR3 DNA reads TGCAGCGTACTAACGAGCACAGATACGCAGTATTTT. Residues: CSVLTSTDTQYF.

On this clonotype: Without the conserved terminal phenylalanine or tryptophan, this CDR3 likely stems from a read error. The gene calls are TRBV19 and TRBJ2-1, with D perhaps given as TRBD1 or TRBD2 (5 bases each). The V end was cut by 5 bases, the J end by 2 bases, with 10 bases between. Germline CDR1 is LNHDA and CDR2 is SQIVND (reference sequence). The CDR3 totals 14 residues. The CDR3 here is CASSWGYTYNEQFL. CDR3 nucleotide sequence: TGTGCCAGTAGTTGGGGGTATACCTACAATGAGCAGTTCCTC.

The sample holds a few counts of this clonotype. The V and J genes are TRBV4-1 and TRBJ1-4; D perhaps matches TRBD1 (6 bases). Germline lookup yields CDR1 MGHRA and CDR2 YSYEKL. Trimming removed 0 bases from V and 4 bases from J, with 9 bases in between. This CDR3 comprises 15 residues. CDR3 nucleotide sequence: TGCGCCAGCAGCCAAGACTACAGGGTTAATGAAAAACTGTTTTTT. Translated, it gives CASSQDYRVNEKLFF.

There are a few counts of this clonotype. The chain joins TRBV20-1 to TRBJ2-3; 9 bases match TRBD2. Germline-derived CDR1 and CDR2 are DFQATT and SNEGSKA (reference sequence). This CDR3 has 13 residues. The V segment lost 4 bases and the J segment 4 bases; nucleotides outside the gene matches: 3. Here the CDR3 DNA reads TGCAGTGCTAATAGCGGGAGCTCAGATACGCAGTATTTT. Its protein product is CSANSGSSDTQYF.